These T cell receptor beta chains were read from a single sample in a study of blood T cell repertoires in COVID-19. Profiling relied on immunoSEQ multiplex PCR, and the TCRdb table lists in-frame clones only, not all of them. The sample shows over 35,000 clones, roughly nine tenths of them seen only once. Sample: peripheral blood. The origin of the receptors is a man aged 70-80 years with active COVID-19. The CDR3 runs from the conserved cysteine through the conserved F or W. Each record gives: D gene, clone size, V gene, J gene, CDR3 DNA, CDR3 protein. A D gene is named only where the DNA matches it firmly. The size entry is marked missing in some rows and otherwise reads once, few, many or a size class.

d_gene: TRBD1
abundance: .
v_gene: TRBV5-1
j_gene: TRBJ2-3
CDR3nt: TGCGCCAGCAGCTCGATGACAGGGCGCACAGATACGCAGTATTTT
CDR3aa: CASSSMTGRTDTQYF

d_gene: .
abundance: once
v_gene: TRBV18
j_gene: TRBJ2-6
CDR3nt: TGTGCCAGCTCACCTACCATAACACAGCCCGGCTCTGGGGCCAACGTCCTGACTTTC
CDR3aa: CASSPTITQPGSGANVLTF

d_gene: TRBD1
abundance: .
v_gene: TRBV18
j_gene: TRBJ2-7
CDR3nt: TGTGCCAGCTCACCCGGGACAGAGGTCTACGAGCAGTACTTC
CDR3aa: CASSPGTEVYEQYF

d_gene: .
abundance: .
v_gene: TRBV6-2/TRBV6-3
j_gene: TRBJ1-5
CDR3nt: TGTGCCAGCAGTTACACCCTCTTCAGTGGGGCAGATCGCAATCAGCCCCAGCATTTT
CDR3aa: CASSYTLFSGADRNQPQHF

d_gene: .
abundance: .
v_gene: TRBV19
j_gene: TRBJ1-5
CDR3nt: TGTGCCAGTAGTATGACAGGAAAGACCCAGCATTTT
CDR3aa: CASSMTGKTQHF

d_gene: .
abundance: .
v_gene: TRBV4-2
j_gene: TRBJ2-1
CDR3nt: TGTGCCAGCAGCCAAGCTGAGCTATCCTACAATGAGCAGTTCTTC
CDR3aa: CASSQAELSYNEQFF

d_gene: .
abundance: .
v_gene: TRBV18
j_gene: TRBJ2-1
CDR3nt: TGTGCCAGCTCACCACGCTCCAGCGCCAGCTCCTACAATGAGCAGTTCTTC
CDR3aa: CASSPRSSASSYNEQFF

d_gene: .
abundance: .
v_gene: TRBV7-9
j_gene: TRBJ2-4
CDR3nt: TGTGCCAGCAGCTTACAGGGAAACATTCAGTACTTC
CDR3aa: CASSLQGNIQYF

d_gene: TRBD2
abundance: .
v_gene: TRBV28
j_gene: TRBJ2-7
CDR3nt: TGTGCCAGCGGATCCACGGGGGGGGACTTCTCCTACGAGCAGTACTTC
CDR3aa: CASGSTGGDFSYEQYF

d_gene: .
abundance: .
v_gene: TRBV13
j_gene: TRBJ1-1
CDR3nt: TGTGCCAGCAGCTTACATCGCGGGGAAGCTTTCTTT
CDR3aa: CASSLHRGEAFF

d_gene: .
abundance: .
v_gene: TRBV9
j_gene: TRBJ1-6
CDR3nt: TGTGCCAGCAGCGTAGAGCTTAATTCACCCCTCCACTTT
CDR3aa: CASSVELNSPLHF

d_gene: .
abundance: .
v_gene: TRBV18
j_gene: TRBJ1-4
CDR3nt: TGTGCCAGCTCACGGGCGACAGGCACTAATGAAAAACTGTTTTTT
CDR3aa: CASSRATGTNEKLFF

d_gene: .
abundance: .
v_gene: TRBV24-1
j_gene: TRBJ1-5
CDR3nt: TGTGCCACCAGTGAGGACCCCGACAGGTACAATCAGCCCCAGCATTTT
CDR3aa: CATSEDPDRYNQPQHF

d_gene: TRBD1
abundance: .
v_gene: TRBV14
j_gene: TRBJ2-7
CDR3nt: TGTGCCAGCAGGTACACAGGGGATGTAGCCTACGAGCAGTACTTC
CDR3aa: CASRYTGDVAYEQYF

d_gene: .
abundance: .
v_gene: TRBV28
j_gene: TRBJ1-1
CDR3nt: TGTGCCAGCACAGGGTCTGTGAACACTGAAGCTTTCTTT
CDR3aa: CASTGSVNTEAFF

d_gene: .
abundance: once
v_gene: TRBV5-1
j_gene: TRBJ2-3
CDR3nt: TGCGCCAGCAGCGCAGCGGCTACAGATACGCAGTATTTT
CDR3aa: CASSAAATDTQYF

d_gene: TRBD1
abundance: .
v_gene: TRBV6-5
j_gene: TRBJ1-5
CDR3nt: TGTGCCAGCAGGACGGGACAGCAACGGGTTCAGCCCCAGCATTTT
CDR3aa: CASRTGQQRVQPQHF

d_gene: .
abundance: .
v_gene: TRBV7-2
j_gene: TRBJ1-2
CDR3nt: TGTGCCAGCAGCTTAGTTGGGGAGGGCTACACCTTC
CDR3aa: CASSLVGEGYTF

d_gene: TRBD1
abundance: .
v_gene: TRBV7-2
j_gene: TRBJ2-2
CDR3nt: TGTGCCAGCAGCCCGACAGGGCTTGACACCGGGGAGCTGTTTTTT
CDR3aa: CASSPTGLDTGELFF

d_gene: TRBD1
abundance: .
v_gene: TRBV6-5
j_gene: TRBJ2-2
CDR3nt: TGTGCCAGCAACAAGGACAGGGCTAACACCGGGGAGCTGTTTTTT
CDR3aa: CASNKDRANTGELFF

d_gene: .
abundance: .
v_gene: TRBV6-1
j_gene: TRBJ1-3
CDR3nt: TGTGCCAGCAGTGAAACGATCAGCTCTGGAAACACCATATATTTT
CDR3aa: CASSETISSGNTIYF

d_gene: TRBD2
abundance: few
v_gene: TRBV19
j_gene: TRBJ2-2
CDR3nt: TGTGCCAGTAGTCTATATAGCGGGAGTGGGACCGGGGAGCTGTTTTTT
CDR3aa: CASSLYSGSGTGELFF

d_gene: TRBD2
abundance: .
v_gene: TRBV7-8
j_gene: TRBJ2-2
CDR3nt: TGTGCCAGCAGCAATAGCGGGGGGTTGAACACCGGGGAGCTGTTTTTT
CDR3aa: CASSNSGGLNTGELFF

d_gene: TRBD1
abundance: .
v_gene: TRBV7-3
j_gene: TRBJ1-1
CDR3nt: TGTGCCAGCAGACAGGGGTTGAACACTGAAGCTTTCTTT
CDR3aa: CASRQGLNTEAFF

d_gene: .
abundance: .
v_gene: TRBV19
j_gene: TRBJ2-6
CDR3nt: TGTGCCAGTAGACCAGTGCCTGGGAGGCCTGGGGCCAACGTCCTGACTTTC
CDR3aa: CASRPVPGRPGANVLTF

d_gene: .
abundance: .
v_gene: TRBV6-2/TRBV6-3
j_gene: TRBJ2-7
CDR3nt: TGTGCCAGCAGCCCCGAGCGGGTTGTGGGCGAGCAGTACTTC
CDR3aa: CASSPERVVGEQYF

d_gene: TRBD1
abundance: .
v_gene: TRBV6-5
j_gene: TRBJ1-5
CDR3nt: TGTGCCAGCAGCCCACGGGCAGGGGGCGATCAGCCCCAGCATTTT
CDR3aa: CASSPRAGGDQPQHF

d_gene: TRBD2
abundance: .
v_gene: TRBV5-4
j_gene: TRBJ2-7
CDR3nt: TGTGCCAGCAGCGTCCTAGCGGGAGCGAGGAACTACGAGCAGTACTTC
CDR3aa: CASSVLAGARNYEQYF

d_gene: .
abundance: .
v_gene: TRBV4-2
j_gene: TRBJ1-2
CDR3nt: TGTGCCAGCAGCCTGGCGGGGGGGGTTGACTATGGCTACACCTTC
CDR3aa: CASSLAGGVDYGYTF

d_gene: .
abundance: few
v_gene: TRBV5-6
j_gene: TRBJ2-7
CDR3nt: TGTGCCAGCAGGTACGGCACCAGGGCCTCCTACGAGCAGTACTTC
CDR3aa: CASRYGTRASYEQYF

d_gene: TRBD2
abundance: .
v_gene: TRBV5-3
j_gene: TRBJ2-3
CDR3nt: TGTGCCAGAAGCTTGACGTCTGAGCGGGAGGAAGATACGCAGTATTTT
CDR3aa: CARSLTSEREEDTQYF

d_gene: TRBD1
abundance: .
v_gene: TRBV6-5
j_gene: TRBJ1-2
CDR3nt: TGTGCCAGCAGTTTTCGGACAGGGGATGGCTACACCTTC
CDR3aa: CASSFRTGDGYTF

d_gene: TRBD1
abundance: .
v_gene: TRBV5-4
j_gene: TRBJ2-7
CDR3nt: TGTGCCAGCAGCAGAGACCCGGGACAGTCCTACGAGCAGTACTTC
CDR3aa: CASSRDPGQSYEQYF

d_gene: TRBD2
abundance: .
v_gene: TRBV10-3
j_gene: TRBJ2-7
CDR3nt: TGTGCCACCAAGAGGACTAGCGGGGATCACTACGAGCAGTACTTC
CDR3aa: CATKRTSGDHYEQYF

d_gene: .
abundance: .
v_gene: TRBV18
j_gene: TRBJ1-2
CDR3nt: TGTGCCAGCTCAGGGGGCATCGAAGGATATGGCTACACCTTC
CDR3aa: CASSGGIEGYGYTF

d_gene: .
abundance: .
v_gene: TRBV7-2
j_gene: TRBJ2-1
CDR3nt: TGTGCCAGCAGCTTGGGCCCTTTAAAGAGTGAGCAGTTCTTC
CDR3aa: CASSLGPLKSEQFF

d_gene: .
abundance: .
v_gene: TRBV6-5
j_gene: TRBJ2-7
CDR3nt: TGTGCCAGCTCCCTCCGCCTTGGGCCCTACGAGCAGTACTTC
CDR3aa: CASSLRLGPYEQYF

d_gene: .
abundance: .
v_gene: TRBV4-1
j_gene: TRBJ2-7
CDR3nt: TGCGCCAGCAGCTCCAGGACGTCAGCGGAGGGATTCTACGAGCAGTACTTC
CDR3aa: CASSSRTSAEGFYEQYF

d_gene: .
abundance: .
v_gene: TRBV5-1
j_gene: TRBJ2-1
CDR3nt: TGCGCCAGCAGCTTTGGGGCCACACCTTCCTACAATGAGCAGTTCTTC
CDR3aa: CASSFGATPSYNEQFF

d_gene: .
abundance: .
v_gene: TRBV7-7
j_gene: TRBJ2-5
CDR3nt: TGTGCTAGCAGCTTTCTGGGGACTCAAGAGACCCAGTACTTC
CDR3aa: CASSFLGTQETQYF

d_gene: TRBD2
abundance: .
v_gene: TRBV28
j_gene: TRBJ2-7
CDR3nt: TGTGCCAGCAGTCGTAGCGGGGTAAGCTCCTACGAGCAGTACTTC
CDR3aa: CASSRSGVSSYEQYF

d_gene: .
abundance: once
v_gene: TRBV4-1
j_gene: TRBJ2-7
CDR3nt: TGCGCCAGCAGCCAAGATCAAGGGGGTCCCTACGAGCAGTACTTC
CDR3aa: CASSQDQGGPYEQYF

d_gene: TRBD1
abundance: .
v_gene: TRBV27
j_gene: TRBJ2-7
CDR3nt: TGTGCCAGCAAGAGCCCCGGGACAGGGTCCTACGAGCAGTACTTC
CDR3aa: CASKSPGTGSYEQYF

d_gene: .
abundance: .
v_gene: TRBV24-1
j_gene: TRBJ2-5
CDR3nt: TGTGCCACCAGTGAGGGGCCCCAAGAGACCCAGTACTTC
CDR3aa: CATSEGPQETQYF

d_gene: .
abundance: .
v_gene: TRBV7-9
j_gene: TRBJ1-2
CDR3nt: TGTGCCAGCAGCTTTCAGGGTGACTATGGCTACACCTTC
CDR3aa: CASSFQGDYGYTF

d_gene: TRBD2
abundance: .
v_gene: TRBV7-9
j_gene: TRBJ2-1
CDR3nt: TGTGCCAGCAGCACGACTAGCGGGAGAGGGTATGAGCAGTTCTTC
CDR3aa: CASSTTSGRGYEQFF

d_gene: TRBD1
abundance: .
v_gene: TRBV7-3
j_gene: TRBJ2-7
CDR3nt: TGTGCCAGCAGCCTTTCCGGACAGGGCTACGAGCAGTACTTC
CDR3aa: CASSLSGQGYEQYF

d_gene: TRBD1
abundance: .
v_gene: TRBV28
j_gene: TRBJ1-1
CDR3nt: TGTGCCAGTTTCACAGGGGCCGGGATGAACACTGAAGCTTTCTTT
CDR3aa: CASFTGAGMNTEAFF

d_gene: .
abundance: .
v_gene: TRBV7-2
j_gene: TRBJ1-6
CDR3nt: TGTGCCAGCAGCTCAGGTGCGGGGGCGATAGGTTCACCCCTCCACTTT
CDR3aa: CASSSGAGAIGSPLHF

d_gene: .
abundance: .
v_gene: TRBV5-1
j_gene: TRBJ1-3
CDR3nt: TGCGCCAGCAAGAGGGAGGGTTCTGGAAACACCATATATTTT
CDR3aa: CASKREGSGNTIYF

d_gene: TRBD1
abundance: .
v_gene: TRBV2
j_gene: TRBJ2-7
CDR3nt: TGTGCCAGCAGTGTTTTAGGGGGCTCCCACTACGAGCAGTACTTC
CDR3aa: CASSVLGGSHYEQYF